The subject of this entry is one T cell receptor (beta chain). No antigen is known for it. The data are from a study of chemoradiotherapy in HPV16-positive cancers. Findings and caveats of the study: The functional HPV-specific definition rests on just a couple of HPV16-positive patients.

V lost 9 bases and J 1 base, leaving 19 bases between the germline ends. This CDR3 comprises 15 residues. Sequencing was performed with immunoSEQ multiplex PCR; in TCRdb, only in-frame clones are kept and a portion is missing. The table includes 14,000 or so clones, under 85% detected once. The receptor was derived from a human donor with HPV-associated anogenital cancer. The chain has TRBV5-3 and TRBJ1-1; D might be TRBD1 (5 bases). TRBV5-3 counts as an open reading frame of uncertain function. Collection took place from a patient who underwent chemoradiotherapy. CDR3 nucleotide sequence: TGTGCCATCGGGCGATTCGGGGGGTCGAACACTGAAGCTTTCTTT. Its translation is CAIGRFGGSNTEAFF.